Below are 7 T cell receptor beta chains sequenced from a single sample in a study of metastatic and nonmetastatic thyroid tumors (dated by TCRdb to 2020 to 2022). No patient had received any treatment before thyroid surgery. To prepare the library, PCR was applied. TCRdb records Illumina HiSeq 4000 as the sequencer. TCRdb reran the public reads through fastp at Q25 and MiXCR, keeping productive beta chains. Here the sample has some 60,000 clones; more than 25% occur a single time. Together, the top ten hold about a sixth of the sample. Sequencing used blood. The source is a female donor with papillary thyroid cancer or a benign thyroid nodule (not recorded which). Some clones in this sample may be carry-over from other donors' samples.

The rearrangement joins TRBV2 to TRBJ2-3; D is possibly TRBD1 (6 bases). Germline lookup yields CDR1 SNHLY and CDR2 FYNNEI. Trimming shortened V by 6 bases and J by 2 bases, and 12 bases separated the two germline ends. The CDR3 covers 14 residues. CDR3 loop: CASRARGNTDTQYF. CDR3 DNA: TGTGCCAGCAGAGCCAGGGGTAACACAGATACGCAGTATTTT.

This clone was counted many times. The rearrangement joins TRBV30 to TRBJ2-3; possible D gene TRBD2, 6 bases. The germline gives CDR1 GTSNPN, CDR2 SVGIG (reference sequence). With 3 bases removed from V and 2 bases from J, the gap between germline ends came to 18 bases. The CDR3 runs to 16 residues. CDR3 in DNA: TGTGCCTGGAGCGGGTTCCGCGGAGGGGCCACAGATACGCAGTATTTT. Protein: CAWSGFRGGATDTQYF.

The chain couples TRBV7-2 to TRBJ2-7; D is possibly TRBD2 (6 bases). Germline CDR1 and CDR2: SGHTA and FQGNSA. V was clipped by 0 bases and J by 0 bases, with 12 bases between them. CDR3 size: 16 residues. DNA of the CDR3: TGTGCCAGCAGCTTAGCGGGGGGAATACCCTCCTACGAGCAGTACTTC. Protein: CASSLAGGIPSYEQYF.

V usage is TRBV9 and J usage is TRBJ2-7; 7 bases agree with TRBD2. Germline V gives CDR1 SGDLS, CDR2 YYNGEE. V lost 4 bases and J lost 5; bases outside the gene matches: 9. The CDR3 has 14 amino acids. The CDR3, as DNA: TGTGCCAGCAGCTCCCGGGGAGGGTCCCACGAGCAGTACTTC. It yields the protein CASSSRGGSHEQYF.

This clone appeared a single time. V gene TRBV30 combines with J gene TRBJ2-5, with D perhaps matching TRBD2 (5 bases). Trimming left V 2 bases short and J 5 bases short, with 12 bases between. This CDR3 comprises 13 residues. Germline V gene data show CDR1 as GTSNPN and CDR2 as SVGIG (reference sequence). CDR3 nucleotides: TGTGCCTGGAGTAGTTTCGGGATGGAGACCCAGTACTTC. Encoded protein: CAWSSFGMETQYF.

Turning to this clone: The sample contains more than one DNA sequence encoding this CDR3. The rearrangement links TRBV9 to TRBJ2-2, with D hard to call. The V end lost 0 bases, the J end lost 0 bases, and 12 bases lay between the germline ends. Germline CDR1 and CDR2: SGDLS and YYNGEE. CDR3 length equals 17 residues. CDR3 in DNA: TGTGCCAGCAGCGTAGGCGGCACCTTAGCGAACACCGGGGAGCTGTTTTTT. Translated, it gives CASSVGGTLANTGELFF. The full variable domain, in which reference TRBV9 and TRBJ2-2 provide the parts outside the CDR3, is DSGVTQTPKHLITATGQRVTLRCSPRSGDLSVYWYQQSLDQGLQFLIQYYNGEERAKGNILERFSAQQFPDLHSELNLSSLELGDSALYFCASSVGGTLANTGELFFGEGSRLTVL.

This rearrangement joins TRBV6-1 to TRBJ2-4; 9 bases match TRBD1. This CDR3 comprises 15 residues. Trimming took 8 bases from V and 2 from J; bases not matched to a gene: 7. CDR1 is MNHNS, CDR2 SASEGT, per germline. CDR3 sequence (DNA): TGTGCCAGCTGGGACAGGGACAGAACCAAAAACATTCAGTACTTC. It is translated as CASWDRDRTKNIQYF.